The source of this T cell receptor beta chain is a study of T cells in Graves' hyperthyroidism and ophthalmopathy. The study's findings and limits: Blood shared most expanded thyroid clonotypes above 0.001.

There were TCR beta CDR3 regions amplified from RNA transcripts. Using the HTBI primer set, a first-round RT-PCR was run on the TCR CDR3. MiXCR, applied by TCRdb to the multiplex PCR reads, yields one record per CDR3 protein. The sample has about 710,000 distinct CDR3 sequences, about 17% seen once. Patients having uncontrolled infection, another autoimmune disease, pregnancy or lactation were not included. Clinical symptoms, serum thyroxine, TRAb, thyroid ultrasound and orbital computed tomography established diagnosis. This clonotype was detected many times. Its target is not known. The specimen sequenced was blood. The origin of this receptor is a man younger than 30 with Graves' hyperthyroidism.

For the CDR3, the DNA is TGTGCCAGCACCAAATCCATCACTGGGGCCAACGTCCTGACTTTC. Translating gives CASTKSITGANVLTF. V usage is TRBV28 and J usage is TRBJ2-6; D is unresolved. This CDR3 spans 15 amino acids. The germline CDR1 and CDR2 sequences are MDHEN and SYDVKM. The ends were cut back, 7 bases at V and 2 bases at J, with 12 bases in the middle.